These 11 T cell receptor beta chains originate from one sample sequenced in a study of T cell responses to AZD1222 COVID-19 vaccine. Repertoires were generated with immunoSEQ multiplex PCR, while TCRdb's copy carries only in-frame clones and drops some. Among tens of thousands of clones listed, 75% to 95% were seen once. Sequencing used peripheral blood, obtained 28 days after the second AZD1222 dose. These receptors originate from an adult who received the AZD1222 COVID-19 vaccine.

This clone has only one observation. This sequence joins TRBV6-5 and TRBJ1-2; 7 bases line up with TRBD1. The germline V gene has CDR1 MNHEY and CDR2 SVGAGI. V gave up 5 bases and J gave up 8 bases; unmatched junction bases: 5. This CDR3 comprises 12 residues. CDR3: CASSNRGFGYTF. The CDR3 DNA is TGTGCCAGCAGTAACAGGGGTTTCGGCTACACCTTC.

The gene calls are TRBV6-2 or TRBV6-3 and TRBJ2-7; a possible D gene is TRBD1 (5 bases). Germline V CDR1 and CDR2: MNHEY, SVGEGT. The CDR3 totals 13 residues. Trimming pared 5 bases from V and 3 bases from J, leaving 11 bases between. CDR3 nucleotides: TGTGCCAGCAGTGACGGACATTACTACGAGCAGTACTTC. Residues: CASSDGHYYEQYF.

This chain connects TRBV28 to TRBJ2-1; 10 bases fit TRBD2. This CDR3 has 17 residues. Germline-derived CDR1 and CDR2 are MDHEN and SYDVKM. Trimming at V came to 3 bases and at J to 0 bases, leaving 5 bases not matched to a gene. As DNA, the CDR3 is TGTGCCAGCAGTTTTGGGCCTAGCGGGAGCTCCTACAATGAGCAGTTCTTC. Translated: CASSFGPSGSSYNEQFF. Complete variable domain (other parts from reference TRBV28 and TRBJ2-1): DVKVTQSSRYLVKRTGEKVFLECVQDMDHENMFWYRQDPGLGLRLIYFSYDVKMKEKGDIPEGYSVSREKKERFSLILESASTNQTSMYLCASSFGPSGSSYNEQFFGPGTRLTVL.

This rearrangement joins TRBV27 to TRBJ1-2; D is unclear. The CDR3 is 15 amino acids. V lost 3 bases and J lost 5, with 16 bases in between. The germline V gene has CDR1 MNHEY and CDR2 SMNVEV (reference sequence). The CDR3 nucleotides read TGTGCCAGCAGTTTTGACGGAAGTGGCGTTTATGGCTACACCTTC. Translated, it gives CASSFDGSGVYGYTF.

This clone was seen only once. The V call is TRBV21-1, the J call TRBJ1-5; TRBD1, the table's D call, was not compared with the DNA. TRBV21-1 has pseudogene status. The CDR3 runs to 16 residues. The CDR3 is CASSQISGTADQPQHF. DNA for the CDR3: TGTGCCAGCAGCCAGATCTCCGGGACAGCTGATCAGCCCCAGCATTTT.

In its sample, this clone was seen once. The chain recombines TRBV27 with TRBJ1-5, with D possibly TRBD1 on 5 matching bases. The CDR3 sequence is 16 residues long. Deletions cut 0 bases from V and 0 bases from J, with 9 bases between. CDR1 and CDR2 (germline): MNHEY, SMNVEV (reference sequence). The chain's CDR3 is CASSLSGTSSNQPQHF. CDR3 DNA: TGTGCCAGCAGTTTATCGGGGACGTCTAGCAATCAGCCCCAGCATTTT.

The J gene is TRBJ1-6, the V gene TRBV6-1; D is possibly TRBD1 (6 bases). CDR1 and CDR2 (germline): MNHNS, SASEGT. The CDR3 sequence is 16 residues long. V gave up 2 bases and J gave up 5 bases, with 13 bases separating them. The CDR3 nucleotides are TGTGCCAGCAGTGAACCTAGACAGGACGATAATTCACCCCTCCACTTT. Amino acid sequence: CASSEPRQDDNSPLHF.

V and J are TRBV5-1 and TRBJ1-1; TRBD1 might be the D (5 bases). Trimming left V 3 bases short and J 8 bases short, with 11 bases between. The V gene's germline CDR1 is SGHRS and CDR2 YFSETQ. CDR3 length equals 12 residues. The CDR3: CASSYPGPEAFF. The CDR3 DNA reads as TGCGCCAGCAGCTACCCGGGGCCGGAAGCTTTCTTT.

This clone was counted once. V and J are TRBV11-2 and TRBJ1-2; TRBD1 aligns across 7 bases. J gave up 2 bases and V 5 bases, and 2 bases lay outside the gene matches. The CDR3 has 13 residues. CDR1 is SGHAT, CDR2 FQNNGV, per germline. CDR3 sequence (DNA): TGTGCCAGCAGCGGGGACAGAAACTATGGCTACACCTTC. Its translation is CASSGDRNYGYTF. The full variable domain, its missing parts supplied by reference TRBV11-2 and TRBJ1-2, is EAGVAQSPRYKIIEKRQSVAFWCNPISGHATLYWYQQILGQGPKLLIQFQNNGVVDDSQLPKDRFSAERLKGVDSTLKIQPAKLEDSAVYLCASSGDRNYGYTFGSGTRLTVV.

The chain carries TRBV29-1 and TRBJ2-7; either TRBD1 or TRBD2 may fit D (7 bases each). Germline V gene data show CDR1 as SQVTM and CDR2 as ANQGSEA. This CDR3 has 14 residues. The V and J ends lost 2 bases and 2 bases respectively, with 13 bases between them. CDR3 DNA sequence: TGCAGCGTTGAACAGGGGGAGGGACCCTACGAGCAGTACTTC. It specifies CSVEQGEGPYEQYF.

V is TRBV4-2 and J is TRBJ1-5; no firm D call. The CDR3 is made up of 15 amino acids. The germline V and J ends were trimmed by 1 base and 0 bases, with 7 bases remaining between them. Germline lookup yields CDR1 LGHNA and CDR2 YNFKEQ. This chain's CDR3 is CASSQAPASNQPQHF. In DNA, the CDR3 is TGTGCCAGCAGCCAAGCCCCTGCTAGCAATCAGCCCCAGCATTTT.